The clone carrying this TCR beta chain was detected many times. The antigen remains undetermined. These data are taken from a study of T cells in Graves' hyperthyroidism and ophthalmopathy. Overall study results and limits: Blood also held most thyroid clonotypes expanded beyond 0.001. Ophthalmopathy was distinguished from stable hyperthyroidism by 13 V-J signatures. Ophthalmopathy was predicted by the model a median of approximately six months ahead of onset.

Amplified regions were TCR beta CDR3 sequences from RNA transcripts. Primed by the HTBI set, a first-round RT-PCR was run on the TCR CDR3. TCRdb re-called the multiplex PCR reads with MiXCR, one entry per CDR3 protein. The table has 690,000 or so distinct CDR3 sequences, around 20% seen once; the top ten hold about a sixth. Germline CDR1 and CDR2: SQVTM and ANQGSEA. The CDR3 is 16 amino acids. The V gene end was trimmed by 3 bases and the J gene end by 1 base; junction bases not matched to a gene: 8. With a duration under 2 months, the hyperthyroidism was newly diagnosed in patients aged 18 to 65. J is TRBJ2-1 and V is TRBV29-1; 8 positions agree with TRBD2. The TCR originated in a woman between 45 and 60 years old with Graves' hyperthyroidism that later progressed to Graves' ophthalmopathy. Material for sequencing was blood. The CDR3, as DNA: TGCAGCGTTGACGCGGATAGCGGGGTTTCCTACAATGAGCAGTTCTTC. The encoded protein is CSVDADSGVSYNEQFF.